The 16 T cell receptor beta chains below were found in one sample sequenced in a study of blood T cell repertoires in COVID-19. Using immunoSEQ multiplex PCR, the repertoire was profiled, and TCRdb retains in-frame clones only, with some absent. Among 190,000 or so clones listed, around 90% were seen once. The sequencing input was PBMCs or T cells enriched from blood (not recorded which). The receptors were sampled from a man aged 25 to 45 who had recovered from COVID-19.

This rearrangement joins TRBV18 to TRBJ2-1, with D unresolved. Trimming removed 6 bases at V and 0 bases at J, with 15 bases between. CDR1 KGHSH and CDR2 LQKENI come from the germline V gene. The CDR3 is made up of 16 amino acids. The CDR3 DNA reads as TGTGCCAGCTCCCCTACTCTCCTTAACTCCTACAATGAGCAGTTCTTC. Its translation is CASSPTLLNSYNEQFF.

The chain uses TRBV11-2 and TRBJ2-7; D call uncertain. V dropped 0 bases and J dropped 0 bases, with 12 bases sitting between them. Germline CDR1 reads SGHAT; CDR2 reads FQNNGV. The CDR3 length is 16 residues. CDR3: CASSLDDVMSSYEQYF. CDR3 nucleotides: TGTGCCAGCAGCTTAGACGATGTTATGAGCTCCTACGAGCAGTACTTC. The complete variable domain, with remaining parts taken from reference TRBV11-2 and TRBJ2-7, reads EAGVAQSPRYKIIEKRQSVAFWCNPISGHATLYWYQQILGQGPKLLIQFQNNGVVDDSQLPKDRFSAERLKGVDSTLKIQPAKLEDSAVYLCASSLDDVMSSYEQYFGPGTRLTVT.

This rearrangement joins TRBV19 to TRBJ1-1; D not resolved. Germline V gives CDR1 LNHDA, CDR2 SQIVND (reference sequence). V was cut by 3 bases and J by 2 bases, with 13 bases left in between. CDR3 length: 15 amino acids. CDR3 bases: TGTGCCAGTAGTATGGGTGTCGGGGTAAACACTGAAGCTTTCTTT. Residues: CASSMGVGVNTEAFF.

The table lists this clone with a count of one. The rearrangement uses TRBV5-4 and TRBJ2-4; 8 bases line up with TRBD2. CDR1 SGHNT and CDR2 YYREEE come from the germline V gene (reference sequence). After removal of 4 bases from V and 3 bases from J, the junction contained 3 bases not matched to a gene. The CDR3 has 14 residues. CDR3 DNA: TGTGCCAGCAGCCTAGGGACTAGCAAAAACATTCAGTACTTC. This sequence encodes CASSLGTSKNIQYF.

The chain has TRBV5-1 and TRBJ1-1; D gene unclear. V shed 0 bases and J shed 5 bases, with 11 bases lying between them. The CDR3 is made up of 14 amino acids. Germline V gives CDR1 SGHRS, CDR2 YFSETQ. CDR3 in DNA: TGCGCCAGCAGCTTGGAGGGCGGGAGAACTGAAGCTTTCTTT. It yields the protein CASSLEGGRTEAFF.

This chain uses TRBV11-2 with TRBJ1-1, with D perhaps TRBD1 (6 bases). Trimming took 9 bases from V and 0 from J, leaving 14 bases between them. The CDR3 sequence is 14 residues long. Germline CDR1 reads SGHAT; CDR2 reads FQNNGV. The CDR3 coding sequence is TGTGCCAGTGATACAGGGCATATGAACACTGAAGCTTTCTTT. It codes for CASDTGHMNTEAFF.

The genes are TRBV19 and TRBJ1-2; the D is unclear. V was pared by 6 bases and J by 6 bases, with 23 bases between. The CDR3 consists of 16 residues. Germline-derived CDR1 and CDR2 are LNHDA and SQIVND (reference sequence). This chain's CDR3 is CASSGSSWRTRHGYTF. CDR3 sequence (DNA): TGTGCCAGTAGCGGTTCATCTTGGAGGACGCGGCATGGCTACACCTTC.

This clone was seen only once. The CDR3 DNA is TGTGCCAGCGGTACGGGTAATTCACCCCTCCACTTT. It specifies CASGTGNSPLHF. This chain links TRBV5-6 with TRBJ1-6; D not certain. The V and J ends lost 7 bases and 6 bases respectively, with 8 bases between them. The CDR3 runs to 12 residues. Germline V gives CDR1 SGHDT, CDR2 YYEEEE.

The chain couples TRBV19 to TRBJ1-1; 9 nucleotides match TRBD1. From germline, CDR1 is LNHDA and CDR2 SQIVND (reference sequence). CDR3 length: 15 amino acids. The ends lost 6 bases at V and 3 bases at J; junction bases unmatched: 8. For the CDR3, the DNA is TGTGCCAGTAGCAGGGCCGGGACAGGGTACACTGAAGCTTTCTTT. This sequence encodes CASSRAGTGYTEAFF.

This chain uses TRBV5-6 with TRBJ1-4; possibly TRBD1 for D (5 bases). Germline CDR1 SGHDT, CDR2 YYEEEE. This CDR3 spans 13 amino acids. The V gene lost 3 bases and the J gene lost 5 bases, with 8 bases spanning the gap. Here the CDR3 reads CASSWGGNEKLFF. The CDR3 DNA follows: TGTGCCAGCAGCTGGGGGGGAAATGAAAAACTGTTTTTT.

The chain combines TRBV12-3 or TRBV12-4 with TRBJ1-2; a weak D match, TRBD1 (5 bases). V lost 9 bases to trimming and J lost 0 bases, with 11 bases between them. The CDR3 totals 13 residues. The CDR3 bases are TGTGCCAGTTCGACAGCATCTAACTATGGCTACACCTTC. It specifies CASSTASNYGYTF.

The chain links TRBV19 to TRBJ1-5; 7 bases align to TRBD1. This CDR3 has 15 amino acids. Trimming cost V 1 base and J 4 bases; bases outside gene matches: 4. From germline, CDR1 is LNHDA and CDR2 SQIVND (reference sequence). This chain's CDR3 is CASSIVQGVNQPQHF. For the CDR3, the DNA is TGTGCCAGTAGTATAGTTCAGGGGGTGAATCAGCCCCAGCATTTT.

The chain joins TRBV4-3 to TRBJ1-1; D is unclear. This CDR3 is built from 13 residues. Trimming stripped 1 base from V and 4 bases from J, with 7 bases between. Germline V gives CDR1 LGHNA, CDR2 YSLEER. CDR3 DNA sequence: TGCGCCAGCAGCCAAGTAAAGAGCACTGAAGCTTTCTTT. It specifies CASSQVKSTEAFF.

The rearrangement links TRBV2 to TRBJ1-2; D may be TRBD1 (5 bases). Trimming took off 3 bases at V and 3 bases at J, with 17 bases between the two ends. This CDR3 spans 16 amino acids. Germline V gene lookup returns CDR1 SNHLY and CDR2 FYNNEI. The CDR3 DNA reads TGTGCCAGCAGTGAGAACACTGCAGGGTGGGACTATGGCTACACCTTC. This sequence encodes CASSENTAGWDYGYTF. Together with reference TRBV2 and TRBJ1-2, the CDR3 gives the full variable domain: EPEVTQTPSHQVTQMGQEVILRCVPISNHLYFYWYRQILGQKVEFLVSFYNNEISEKSEIFDDQFSVERPDGSNFTLKIRSTKLEDSAMYFCASSENTAGWDYGYTFGSGTRLTVV.

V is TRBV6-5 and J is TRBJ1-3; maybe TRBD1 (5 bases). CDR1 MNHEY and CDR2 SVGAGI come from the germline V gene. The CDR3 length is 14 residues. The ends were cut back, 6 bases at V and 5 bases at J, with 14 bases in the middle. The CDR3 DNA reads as TGTGCCAGCAGCAGAAGGACGGACAGAAACACCATATATTTT. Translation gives CASSRRTDRNTIYF.

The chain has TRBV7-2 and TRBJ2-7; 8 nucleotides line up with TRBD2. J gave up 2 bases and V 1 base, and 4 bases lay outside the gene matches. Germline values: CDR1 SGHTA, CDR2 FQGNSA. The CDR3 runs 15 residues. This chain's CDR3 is CASSLGRGAAYEQYF. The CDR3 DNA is TGTGCCAGCAGCTTAGGGCGGGGGGCTGCCTACGAGCAGTACTTC.